This TCR beta chain was documented in a study of blood T cell repertoires in COVID-19. Study background: The study drew acute and convalescent COVID-19 samples from the United States, Italy and Spain. The cDNA or gDNA used as material had been derived from T cells, B-cell-depleted T cells, or PBMCs.

In the authors' workflow: Reference gene primer amplification gave estimated nucleated cell counts. TCRdb's copy holds only in-frame clones and misses some; the assay was immunoSEQ multiplex PCR. That table supplies the V and J calls and clone size; D and trimming were determined from the DNA. The table has 60,000 to 85,000 clones, over 75% seen once. The V gene end was trimmed by 6 bases and the J gene end by 3 bases; junction bases not matched to a gene: 7. Germline CDR1 and CDR2: SGHRS and YFSETQ. CDR3 length: 15 amino acids. While infection was still active, Seattle patients were enrolled and then followed longitudinally.

The TCR comes from a man aged 35 to 55 with COVID-19, enrolled during active disease. The chain links TRBV5-1 to TRBJ2-2; TRBD2 matches 8 bases. Sequenced input: peripheral blood. CDR3 protein: CASTPRRGDTGELFF. Here the CDR3 DNA reads TGCGCCAGCACCCCTCGGCGGGGGGACACCGGGGAGCTGTTTTTT. Filled out from reference TRBV5-1 and TRBJ2-2, the complete variable domain reads KAGVTQTPRYLIKTRGQQVTLSCSPISGHRSVSWYQQTPGQGLQFLFEYFSETQRNKGNFPGRFSGRQFSNSRSEMNVSTLELGDSALYLCASTPRRGDTGELFFGEGSRLTVL.